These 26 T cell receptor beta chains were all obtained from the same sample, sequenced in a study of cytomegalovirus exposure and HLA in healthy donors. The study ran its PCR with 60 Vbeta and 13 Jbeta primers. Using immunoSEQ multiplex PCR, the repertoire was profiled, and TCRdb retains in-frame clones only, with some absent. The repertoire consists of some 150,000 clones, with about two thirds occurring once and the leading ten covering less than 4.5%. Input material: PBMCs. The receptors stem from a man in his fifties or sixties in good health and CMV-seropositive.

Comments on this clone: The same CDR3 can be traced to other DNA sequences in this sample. For the CDR3, the DNA is TGTGCCAGCAGTGGGACTAGCGGCACAGATACGCAGTATTTT. Encoded protein: CASSGTSGTDTQYF. The J gene is TRBJ2-3, the V gene TRBV6-4, with 9 bases fitting TRBD2. Trimming cost V 4 bases and J 1 base; bases outside gene matches: 0. The CDR3 has 14 amino acids. Germline values: CDR1 MRHNA, CDR2 SNTAGT.

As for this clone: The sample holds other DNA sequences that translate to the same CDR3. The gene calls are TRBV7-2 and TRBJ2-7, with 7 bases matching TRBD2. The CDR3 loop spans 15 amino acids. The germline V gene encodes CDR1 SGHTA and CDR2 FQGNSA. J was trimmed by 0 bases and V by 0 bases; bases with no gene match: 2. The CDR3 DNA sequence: TGTGCCAGCAGCTTAGCGGGAGGGAGCTCCTACGAGCAGTACTTC. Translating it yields CASSLAGGSSYEQYF. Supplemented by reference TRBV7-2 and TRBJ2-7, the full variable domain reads GAGVSQSPSNKVTEKGKDVELRCDPISGHTALYWYRQSLGQGLEFLIYFQGNSAPDKSGLPSDRFSAERTGGSVSTLTIQRTQQEDSAVYLCASSLAGGSSYEQYFGPGTRLTVT.

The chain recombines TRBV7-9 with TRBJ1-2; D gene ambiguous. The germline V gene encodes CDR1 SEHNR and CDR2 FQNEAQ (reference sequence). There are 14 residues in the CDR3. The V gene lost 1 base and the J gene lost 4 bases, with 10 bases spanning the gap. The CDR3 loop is CASSLVGGLYGYTF. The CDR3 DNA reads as TGTGCCAGCAGCTTAGTAGGAGGCCTCTATGGCTACACCTTC.

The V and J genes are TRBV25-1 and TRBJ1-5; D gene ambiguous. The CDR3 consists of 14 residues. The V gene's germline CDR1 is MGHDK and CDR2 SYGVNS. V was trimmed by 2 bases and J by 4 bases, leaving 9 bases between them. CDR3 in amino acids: CASSEMAPNQPQHF. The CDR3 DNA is TGTGCCAGCAGTGAAATGGCCCCTAATCAGCCCCAGCATTTT.

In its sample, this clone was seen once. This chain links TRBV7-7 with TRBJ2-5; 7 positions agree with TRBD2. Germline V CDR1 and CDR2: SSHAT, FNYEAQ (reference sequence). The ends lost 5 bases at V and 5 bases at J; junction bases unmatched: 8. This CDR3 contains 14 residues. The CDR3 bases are TGTGCCAGCAGCGCCACGACTAGCAGCGAGACCCAGTACTTC. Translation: CASSATTSSETQYF.

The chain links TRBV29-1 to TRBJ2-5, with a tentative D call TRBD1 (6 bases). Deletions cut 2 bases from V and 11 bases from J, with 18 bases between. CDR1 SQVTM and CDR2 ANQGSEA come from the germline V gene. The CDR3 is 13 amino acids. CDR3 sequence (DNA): TGCAGCGTTGAACGGACAGAACATTCCGTGCAGTACTTC. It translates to CSVERTEHSVQYF.

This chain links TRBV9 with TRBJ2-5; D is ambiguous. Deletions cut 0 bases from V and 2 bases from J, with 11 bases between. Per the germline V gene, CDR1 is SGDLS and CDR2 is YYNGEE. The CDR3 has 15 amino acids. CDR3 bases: TGTGCCAGCAGCGTAGGCGTTCTAAGACAAGAGACCCAGTACTTC. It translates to CASSVGVLRQETQYF.

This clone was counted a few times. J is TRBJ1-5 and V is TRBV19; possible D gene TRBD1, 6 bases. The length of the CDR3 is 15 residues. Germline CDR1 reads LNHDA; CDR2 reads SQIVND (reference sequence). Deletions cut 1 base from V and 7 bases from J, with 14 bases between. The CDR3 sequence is CASSIGGGAGQPQHF. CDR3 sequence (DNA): TGTGCCAGTAGTATAGGCGGGGGGGCCGGGCAGCCCCAGCATTTT. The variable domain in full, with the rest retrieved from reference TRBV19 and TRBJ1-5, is DGGITQSPKYLFRKEGQNVTLSCEQNLNHDAMYWYRQDPGQGLRLIYYSQIVNDFQKGDIAEGYSVSREKKESFPLTVTSAQKNPTAFYLCASSIGGGAGQPQHFGDGTRLSIL.

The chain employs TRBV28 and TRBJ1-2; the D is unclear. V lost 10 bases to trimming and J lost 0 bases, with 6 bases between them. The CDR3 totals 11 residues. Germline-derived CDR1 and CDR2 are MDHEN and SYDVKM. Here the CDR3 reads CATVANYGYTF. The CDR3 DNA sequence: TGTGCCACGGTGGCTAACTATGGCTACACCTTC.

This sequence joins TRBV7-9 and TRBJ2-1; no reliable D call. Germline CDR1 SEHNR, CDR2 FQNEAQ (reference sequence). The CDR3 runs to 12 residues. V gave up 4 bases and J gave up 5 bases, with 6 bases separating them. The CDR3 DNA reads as TGTGCCAGCAGCTACCAGAACAATGAGCAGTTCTTC. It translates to CASSYQNNEQFF.

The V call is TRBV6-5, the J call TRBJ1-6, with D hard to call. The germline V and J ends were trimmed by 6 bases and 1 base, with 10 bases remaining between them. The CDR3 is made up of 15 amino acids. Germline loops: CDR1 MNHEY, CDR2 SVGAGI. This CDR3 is CASRAGGSYNSPLHF. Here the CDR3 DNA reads TGTGCCAGCAGGGCAGGAGGATCCTATAATTCACCCCTCCACTTT.

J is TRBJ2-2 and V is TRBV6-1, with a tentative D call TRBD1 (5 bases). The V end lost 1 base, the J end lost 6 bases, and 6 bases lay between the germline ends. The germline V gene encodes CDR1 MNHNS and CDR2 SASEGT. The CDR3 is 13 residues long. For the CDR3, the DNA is TGTGCCAGCAGTGAAGGGGGCGCCGGGGAGCTGTTTTTT. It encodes CASSEGGAGELFF.

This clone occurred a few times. This CDR3 reads CASSPIPGGGRPQHF. In DNA, the CDR3 is TGTGCCAGTAGTCCAATACCCGGGGGGGGAAGGCCCCAGCATTTT. This chain links TRBV19 with TRBJ1-5; D possibly corresponds to TRBD1 (5 bases). CDR1 is LNHDA, CDR2 SQIVND, per germline (reference sequence). Trimming shortened V by 5 bases and J by 9 bases, and 20 bases separated the two germline ends. The CDR3 covers 15 residues. The complete variable domain, with remaining parts taken from reference TRBV19 and TRBJ1-5, reads DGGITQSPKYLFRKEGQNVTLSCEQNLNHDAMYWYRQDPGQGLRLIYYSQIVNDFQKGDIAEGYSVSREKKESFPLTVTSAQKNPTAFYLCASSPIPGGGRPQHFGDGTRLSIL.

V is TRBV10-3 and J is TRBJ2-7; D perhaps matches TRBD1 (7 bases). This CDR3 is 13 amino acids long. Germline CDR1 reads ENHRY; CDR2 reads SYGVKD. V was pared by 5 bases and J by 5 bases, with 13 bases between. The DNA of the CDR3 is TGTGCCATCAGTTTACAGGGGAGGAACGAGCAGTACTTC. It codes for CAISLQGRNEQYF.

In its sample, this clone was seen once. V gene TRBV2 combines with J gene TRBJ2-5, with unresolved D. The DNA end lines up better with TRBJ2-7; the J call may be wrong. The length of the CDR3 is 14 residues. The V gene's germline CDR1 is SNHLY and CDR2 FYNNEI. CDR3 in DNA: TGTGCCAGCAGTCCGCTTCTTAGTTACTCCGAGCAGTACTTC. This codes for CASSPLLSYSEQYF.

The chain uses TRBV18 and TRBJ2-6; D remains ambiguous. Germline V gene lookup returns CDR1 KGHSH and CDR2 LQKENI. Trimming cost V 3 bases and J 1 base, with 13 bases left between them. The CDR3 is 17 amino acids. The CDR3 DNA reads TGTGCCAGCTCACCTATCTATCAAATGTCTGGGGCCAACGTCCTGACTTTC. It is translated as CASSPIYQMSGANVLTF.

Here the CDR3 reads CASSHRYDYNEQFF. CDR3 DNA: TGTGCCAGTAGCCACAGATATGACTACAATGAGCAGTTCTTC. The chain couples TRBV19 to TRBJ2-1; D is uncertain. From germline, CDR1 is LNHDA and CDR2 SQIVND (reference sequence). The CDR3 runs 14 residues. Trimming took 6 bases from V and 3 from J, leaving 12 bases between them.

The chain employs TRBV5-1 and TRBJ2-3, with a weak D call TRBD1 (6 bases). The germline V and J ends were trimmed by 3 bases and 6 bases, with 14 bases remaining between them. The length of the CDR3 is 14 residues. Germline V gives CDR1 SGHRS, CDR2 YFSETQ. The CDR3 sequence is CASSSDRAIDTQYF. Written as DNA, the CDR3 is TGCGCCAGCAGCTCGGACAGAGCTATCGATACGCAGTATTTT.

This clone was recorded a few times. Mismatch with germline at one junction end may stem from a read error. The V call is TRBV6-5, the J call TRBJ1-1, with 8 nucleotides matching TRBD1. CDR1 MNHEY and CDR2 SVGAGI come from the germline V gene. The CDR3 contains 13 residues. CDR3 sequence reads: CASSYRTGFVPYF. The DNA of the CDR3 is TGTGCCAGCAGTTACCGGACAGGGTTTGTACCTTACTTT.

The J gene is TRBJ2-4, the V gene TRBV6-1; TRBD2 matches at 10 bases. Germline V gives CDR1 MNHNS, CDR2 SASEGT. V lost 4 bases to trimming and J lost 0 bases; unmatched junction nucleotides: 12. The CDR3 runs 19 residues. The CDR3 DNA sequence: TGTGCCAGCAGTGTGGGAGCGGGAGGGACGGAGATAGCCAAAAACATTCAGTACTTC. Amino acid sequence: CASSVGAGGTEIAKNIQYF.

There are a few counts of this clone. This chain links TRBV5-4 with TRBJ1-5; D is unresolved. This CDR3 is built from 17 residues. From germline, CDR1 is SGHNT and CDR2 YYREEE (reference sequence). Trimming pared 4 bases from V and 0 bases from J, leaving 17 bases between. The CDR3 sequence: CASSQATGVYSNQPQHF. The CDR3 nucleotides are TGTGCCAGCAGCCAAGCTACGGGAGTCTATAGCAATCAGCCCCAGCATTTT.

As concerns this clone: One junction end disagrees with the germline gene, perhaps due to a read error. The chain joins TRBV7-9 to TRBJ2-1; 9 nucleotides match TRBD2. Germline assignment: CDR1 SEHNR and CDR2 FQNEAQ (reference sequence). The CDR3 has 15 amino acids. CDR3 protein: CSSSLGAGGFNEQFF. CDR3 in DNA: TGTTCCAGCAGCTTGGGAGCGGGGGGTTTCAATGAGCAGTTCTTC.

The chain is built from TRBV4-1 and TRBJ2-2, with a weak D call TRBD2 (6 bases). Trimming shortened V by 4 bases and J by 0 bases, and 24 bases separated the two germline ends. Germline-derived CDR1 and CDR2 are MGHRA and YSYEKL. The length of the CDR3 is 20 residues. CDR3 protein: CASSLLIVGSMSSNTGELFF. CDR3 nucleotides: TGCGCCAGCAGCCTGCTGATTGTCGGGAGTATGTCCTCGAACACCGGGGAGCTGTTTTTT.

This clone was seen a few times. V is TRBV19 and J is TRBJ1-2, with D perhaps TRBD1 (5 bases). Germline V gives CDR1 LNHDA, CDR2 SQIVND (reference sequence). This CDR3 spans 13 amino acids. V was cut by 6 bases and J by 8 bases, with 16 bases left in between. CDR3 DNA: TGTGCCAGTAGCATTACAGGTTCGATCGGCTACACCTTC. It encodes CASSITGSIGYTF.

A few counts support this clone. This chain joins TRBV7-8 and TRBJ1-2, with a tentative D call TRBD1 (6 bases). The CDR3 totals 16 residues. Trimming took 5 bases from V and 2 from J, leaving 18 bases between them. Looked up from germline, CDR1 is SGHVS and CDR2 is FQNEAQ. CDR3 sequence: CASSPTRNRANYGYTF. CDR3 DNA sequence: TGTGCCAGCAGCCCCACGAGAAACAGGGCCAACTATGGCTACACCTTC.

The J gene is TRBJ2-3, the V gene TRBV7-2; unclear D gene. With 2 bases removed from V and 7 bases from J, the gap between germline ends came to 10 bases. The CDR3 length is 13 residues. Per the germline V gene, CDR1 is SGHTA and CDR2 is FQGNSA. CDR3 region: CASSLSAENTQYF. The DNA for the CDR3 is TGTGCCAGCAGCTTATCCGCCGAGAATACGCAGTATTTT.